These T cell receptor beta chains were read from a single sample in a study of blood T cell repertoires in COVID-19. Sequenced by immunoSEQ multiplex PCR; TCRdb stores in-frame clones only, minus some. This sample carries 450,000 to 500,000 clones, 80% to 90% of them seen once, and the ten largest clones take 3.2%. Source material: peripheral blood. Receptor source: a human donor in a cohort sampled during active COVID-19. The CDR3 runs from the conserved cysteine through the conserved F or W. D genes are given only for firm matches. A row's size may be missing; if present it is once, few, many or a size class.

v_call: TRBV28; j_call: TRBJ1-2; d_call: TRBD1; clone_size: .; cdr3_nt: TGTGCCAGCAGTCCCCGACAGGGATGGAATGGCTACACCTTC; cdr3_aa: CASSPRQGWNGYTF
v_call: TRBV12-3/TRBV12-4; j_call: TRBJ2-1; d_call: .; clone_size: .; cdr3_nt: TGTGCCAGCAGTGTTATACAGGGAAATGAGCAGTTCTTC; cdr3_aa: CASSVIQGNEQFF
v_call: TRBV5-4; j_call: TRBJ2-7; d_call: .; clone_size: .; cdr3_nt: TGTGCCAGCAGCTCCGGTTTGGGCCGAGAGTACGAGCAGTACTTC; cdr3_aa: CASSSGLGREYEQYF
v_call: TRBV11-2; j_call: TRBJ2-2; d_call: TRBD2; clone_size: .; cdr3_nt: TGTGCCAGCAGCTCTCCTAGCGGGAGTAGCGACACCGGGGAGCTGTTTTTT; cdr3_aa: CASSSPSGSSDTGELFF
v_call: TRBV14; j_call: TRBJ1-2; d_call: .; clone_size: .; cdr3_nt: TGTGCCAGCAGCCAAGATGGGCTTCTCTATGGCTACACCTTC; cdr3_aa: CASSQDGLLYGYTF
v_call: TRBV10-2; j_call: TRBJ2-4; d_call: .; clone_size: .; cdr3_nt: TGCGCCAGCAGTGATCCCGTCCCCATTGGCGGAAACATTCAGTACTTC; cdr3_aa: CASSDPVPIGGNIQYF
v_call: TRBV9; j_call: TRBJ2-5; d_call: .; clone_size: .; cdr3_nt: TGTGCCAGCAGCGTAGATGGCCAGGGGATCGGCGAGACCCAGTACTTC; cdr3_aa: CASSVDGQGIGETQYF
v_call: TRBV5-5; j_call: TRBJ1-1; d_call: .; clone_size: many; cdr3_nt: TGTGCCAGCAGCTTGGCAACTGAAGCTTTCTTT; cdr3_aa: CASSLATEAFF
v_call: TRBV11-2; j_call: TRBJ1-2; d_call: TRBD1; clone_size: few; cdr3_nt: TGTGCCAGCAGCTCGGGACAGGGGGCGAAAGGCTACACCTTC; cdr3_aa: CASSSGQGAKGYTF
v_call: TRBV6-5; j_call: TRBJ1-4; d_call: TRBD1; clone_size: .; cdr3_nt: TGTGCCAGCAGCGCCGACAGGGGTAATGAAAAACTGTTTTTT; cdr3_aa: CASSADRGNEKLFF
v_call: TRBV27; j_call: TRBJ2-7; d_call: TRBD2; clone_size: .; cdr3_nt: TGTGCCAGCAGTCCTTGGGCGGGGGTGAACGAGCAGTACTTC; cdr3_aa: CASSPWAGVNEQYF
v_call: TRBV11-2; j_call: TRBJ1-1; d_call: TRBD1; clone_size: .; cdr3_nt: TGTGCCAGCAGCTTATTAGGACAGGGAGCGAACACTGAAGCTTTCTTT; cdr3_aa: CASSLLGQGANTEAFF
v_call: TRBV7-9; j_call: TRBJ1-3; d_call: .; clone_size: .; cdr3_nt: TGTGCCAGCAGCCAGGGGTTTACATTAGATATCTCTGGAAACACCATATATTTT; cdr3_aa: CASSQGFTLDISGNTIYF
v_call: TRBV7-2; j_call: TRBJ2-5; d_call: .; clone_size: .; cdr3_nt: TGTGCCAGCAGCTTAAGTGTCACATCTCACCAAGAGACCCAGTACTTC; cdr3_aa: CASSLSVTSHQETQYF
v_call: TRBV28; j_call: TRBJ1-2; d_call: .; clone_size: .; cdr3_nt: TGTGCCAGCAGTTCAGGGTCGGGCGGCTACACCTTC; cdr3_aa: CASSSGSGGYTF
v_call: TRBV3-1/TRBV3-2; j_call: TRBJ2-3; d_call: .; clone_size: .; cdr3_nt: TGTGCCAGCAGCCAAGCGACCTGGACTGGTACAAGAGGAACAGATACGCAGTATTTT; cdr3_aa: CASSQATWTGTRGTDTQYF
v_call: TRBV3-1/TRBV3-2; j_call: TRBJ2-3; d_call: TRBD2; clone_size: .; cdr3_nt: TGTGCCAGCACTACGACTGGCGGGAGGGCCGGGAACACAGATACGCAGTATTTT; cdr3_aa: CASTTTGGRAGNTDTQYF